This TCR beta chain appears in the sequencing data of a study of blood T cell repertoires in COVID-19. Study-wide context: The cDNA or gDNA used as material had been derived from T cells, B-cell-depleted T cells, or PBMCs.

Original handling: Amplification from reference gene primers served as the basis for estimated nucleated cell counts. Sequencing used immunoSEQ multiplex PCR; TCRdb keeps in-frame clones, though not all of them. That table gives V, J and clone size, and the DNA gave D and trimming. The table lists hundreds of thousands of clones, 75% to 90% of them singletons, with more than 2% in the top ten. Material: peripheral blood. This TCR was recovered from a man aged 18 to 30 with active or convalescent COVID-19.

In DNA form, the CDR3 reads TGTGCCAGCAGTGAAAGCGGGAGTAATACCGGGGAGCTGTTTTTT. Translated, it gives CASSESGSNTGELFF. V usage is TRBV2 and J usage is TRBJ2-2; 8 positions agree with TRBD2. Germline V lookup: CDR1 SNHLY, CDR2 FYNNEI. V dropped 2 bases and J dropped 5; count of bases not matched to a gene: 4. CDR3 size: 15 residues.